This TCR beta chain stems from a study of beta chain features in type 1 diabetes. Study-wide context: Sorted cell examination encompassed 85 million to 140 million cells across all samples.

Concerning this clone itself: Its antigen is still unknown.

Germline-derived CDR1 and CDR2 are SGHRS and YFSETQ. The CDR3 is 16 residues long. J was trimmed by 5 bases and V by 0 bases; bases with no gene match: 5. Sequenced material consisted of expressed TCRB transcripts (all of the isolated RNA was reverse transcribed). Some 3.6 million reads were obtained on average from naive, central memory and regulatory T cell samples. Only in-frame clones appear in the TCRdb table, and some are missing; sequencing was by immunoSEQ multiplex PCR. The repertoire includes roughly 150,000 clones, roughly 8% of them detected once, and under 0.6% sits in the top ten. Overall study findings and caveats: PCR might favor shorter templates, equally in patients and controls. All four CD4+ subsets from Type 1 diabetes patients carried moderately but significantly shorter TCRB CDR3s. Sequencing of cDNA might inflate the share of cells that strongly express TCR.

The chain couples TRBV5-1 to TRBJ2-1, with TRBD2 matching over 10 bases. Sequencing was done on a sample of central memory CD4+ T cells from blood. The source of this sequence is a man in his late teens or twenties with type 1 diabetes. CDR3 nucleotides: TGCGCCAGCAGCTTGGAACCAGCGGGGGGGAACAATGAGCAGTTCTTC. It encodes CASSLEPAGGNNEQFF.